This record concerns one TCR beta chain sequence. The data were taken from a study of blood T cell repertoires in COVID-19. Study-wide background: Collection of acute and convalescent COVID-19 samples took place in the United States, Italy and Spain.

TCRdb keeps only in-frame clones here, not all; method: immunoSEQ multiplex PCR. The sample holds about 140,000 clones; 84% are singletons and the top ten take under 2%. This CDR3 has 14 amino acids. V lost 1 base, J lost 2 bases, and 6 bases lay in between. Germline V CDR1 and CDR2: SEHNR, FQNEAQ (reference sequence). The sequence was collected from a woman younger than 30 who had been exposed to COVID-19. This rearrangement joins TRBV7-9 to TRBJ1-3, with D unresolved. Sequencing was carried out using PBMCs or T cells enriched from blood (not recorded which). CDR3 sequence (DNA): TGTGCCAGCAGCTTAGGAACAGCTGGAAACACCATATATTTT. Translated: CASSLGTAGNTIYF.